This is a list of T cell receptor beta chains from one sample in a study of monozygotic twins with inflammatory bowel disease. No DNA is given; TCRdb re-called the 5' RACE reads and lists each CDR3 protein once. This sample's table has 150,000 or so distinct CDR3 sequences. Input material: blood. All receptors derive from a human donor with ulcerative colitis or Crohn's disease, or a healthy co-twin of an affected twin (not recorded which). CDR3s include the opening cysteine and the closing phenylalanine or tryptophan. Each record gives: J gene, V gene, CDR3 protein.

j_gene: TRBJ1-6
v_gene: TRBV6-5
CDR3aa: CASSYTDGRINNSPLHF

j_gene: TRBJ2-3
v_gene: TRBV20-1
CDR3aa: CSAGPLDTQYF

j_gene: TRBJ1-1
v_gene: TRBV5-1
CDR3aa: CASSTGTNTEAFF

j_gene: TRBJ2-3
v_gene: TRBV3-1
CDR3aa: CASSQDGTSGHYTDTQYF

j_gene: TRBJ1-2
v_gene: TRBV11-2
CDR3aa: CASSSSGTGHYGYTF

j_gene: TRBJ2-3
v_gene: TRBV5-1
CDR3aa: CASSLAGGQPDTQYF

j_gene: TRBJ2-1
v_gene: TRBV18
CDR3aa: CASSPGRSSYNEQFF

j_gene: TRBJ2-7
v_gene: TRBV28
CDR3aa: CASNTGLPYEQYF

j_gene: TRBJ1-2
v_gene: TRBV6-5
CDR3aa: CASSRQSGTQNYGYTF

j_gene: TRBJ2-5
v_gene: TRBV6-2/TRBV6-3
CDR3aa: CASSYSGRRAETQYF

j_gene: TRBJ2-7
v_gene: TRBV3-1
CDR3aa: CASSPSDYEQYF

j_gene: TRBJ2-3
v_gene: TRBV3-1
CDR3aa: CASSQLRRQYF

j_gene: TRBJ2-1
v_gene: TRBV29-1
CDR3aa: CSVDSRAGYNEQFF

j_gene: TRBJ2-5
v_gene: TRBV7-9
CDR3aa: CAGSGQGLQETQYF

j_gene: TRBJ1-2
v_gene: TRBV18
CDR3aa: CASSFWTSGGYGYTF

j_gene: TRBJ2-5
v_gene: TRBV3-1
CDR3aa: CASSQDSEGSQETQYF

j_gene: TRBJ2-5
v_gene: TRBV28
CDR3aa: CASTPWGVAGRYQETQYF

j_gene: TRBJ2-7
v_gene: TRBV29-1
CDR3aa: CSGLTSGDEQYF

j_gene: TRBJ2-7
v_gene: TRBV27
CDR3aa: CASSLSLGTRTYEQYF

j_gene: TRBJ2-4
v_gene: TRBV6-8
CDR3aa: CASTPVGGKNIQYF

j_gene: TRBJ1-6
v_gene: TRBV20-1
CDR3aa: CSAKPLRGSSYNSPLHF

j_gene: TRBJ1-3
v_gene: TRBV12-3/TRBV12-4
CDR3aa: CASYDLATGAPGNTIYF

j_gene: TRBJ1-2
v_gene: TRBV3-1
CDR3aa: CASSHHGGYTF

j_gene: TRBJ2-6
v_gene: TRBV7-9
CDR3aa: CASSRGGSGANVLTF

j_gene: TRBJ1-1
v_gene: TRBV5-1
CDR3aa: CASVGEGWNTEAFF

j_gene: TRBJ2-5
v_gene: TRBV20-1
CDR3aa: CSASRASGQQETQYF

j_gene: TRBJ2-7
v_gene: TRBV7-2
CDR3aa: CASRQTITYEQYF

j_gene: TRBJ2-1
v_gene: TRBV7-9
CDR3aa: CASSLVSGRGYNEQFF

j_gene: TRBJ1-2
v_gene: TRBV5-1
CDR3aa: CASSFFQQGGDGYTF

j_gene: TRBJ2-5
v_gene: TRBV30
CDR3aa: CASYRVSETQYF

j_gene: TRBJ1-4
v_gene: TRBV15
CDR3aa: CATSRDFTGYEKLFF

j_gene: TRBJ2-2
v_gene: TRBV7-2
CDR3aa: CASTPRSGNTGELFF

j_gene: TRBJ1-1
v_gene: TRBV6-2/TRBV6-3
CDR3aa: CASSYALGETEAFF

j_gene: TRBJ2-1
v_gene: TRBV10-3
CDR3aa: CAIRPDSYNEQFF

j_gene: TRBJ2-5
v_gene: TRBV5-1
CDR3aa: CATASASGEETQYF

j_gene: TRBJ2-3
v_gene: TRBV7-9
CDR3aa: CASSGLANGDTQYF

j_gene: TRBJ1-1
v_gene: TRBV10-3
CDR3aa: CAIKGEGTEAFF

j_gene: TRBJ2-7
v_gene: TRBV3-1
CDR3aa: CASSPFDTPSHEQYF

j_gene: TRBJ1-4
v_gene: TRBV7-9
CDR3aa: CASSPLPTNEKLFF

j_gene: TRBJ2-5
v_gene: TRBV7-9
CDR3aa: CASSLSGRETQYF

j_gene: TRBJ2-6
v_gene: TRBV12-3/TRBV12-4
CDR3aa: CASRGGFSGANVLTF

j_gene: TRBJ1-2
v_gene: TRBV27
CDR3aa: CASSLRGQVVGYGYTF

j_gene: TRBJ2-1
v_gene: TRBV5-4
CDR3aa: CASSLEKYGGPQNEQFF

j_gene: TRBJ1-3
v_gene: TRBV4-1
CDR3aa: CASSQEAQAISGNTIYF

j_gene: TRBJ2-7
v_gene: TRBV5-1
CDR3aa: CASSLQPDTYEQYF

j_gene: TRBJ1-1
v_gene: TRBV12-3/TRBV12-4
CDR3aa: CASSFRGQGAGEAFF

j_gene: TRBJ1-1
v_gene: TRBV27
CDR3aa: CASSTLQQGAHTEAFF

j_gene: TRBJ1-4
v_gene: TRBV7-2
CDR3aa: CASSLVTGRNEKLFF

j_gene: TRBJ2-2
v_gene: TRBV5-1
CDR3aa: CASSLAASGIPGELFF

j_gene: TRBJ1-2
v_gene: TRBV25-1
CDR3aa: CASSESRGYTF

j_gene: TRBJ1-2
v_gene: TRBV19
CDR3aa: CASRQGRGYTF

j_gene: TRBJ1-6
v_gene: TRBV6-5
CDR3aa: CASSYSGGDNSPLHF

j_gene: TRBJ2-3
v_gene: TRBV4-3
CDR3aa: CASSQARSGPSTDTQYF

j_gene: TRBJ2-5
v_gene: TRBV12-3/TRBV12-4
CDR3aa: CASAPEAWQETQYF